This TCR beta chain emerged from a study of molecular identifiers for immune sequencing clone quantification. Study outcomes and limitations: Sizes of clones that are highly expanded could be underestimated (if identical TCR molecules share a barcode).

Naive CD8 T cells were FACS-sorted by CD8+CD4-CCR7+CD45RA+ markers. Regarding this clonotype: Its matching antigen is unknown.

MiXCR was run by TCRdb on the PCR reads, yielding one entry per CDR3 protein. Of 90,000 or so distinct CDR3 sequences in the sample, about 21% were seen once. The trim removed 4 bases at V and 2 bases at J, leaving 3 bases unmatched. The CDR3 covers 15 residues. CDR1 PRHDT and CDR2 FYEKMQ come from the germline V gene (reference sequence). The source is a human donor in good health. Some libraries in this study had Jurkat cell RNA spiked in. V and J are TRBV13 and TRBJ2-7; 12 bases are shared with TRBD2. Material for sequencing was naive CD8+ T cells from blood, with Jurkat cell RNA spiked in. Described subset: FACS-sorted CD8+CD4-CCR7+CD45RA+ naive T cells. The CDR3 reads CASSSRTSGAYEQYF. CDR3 sequence (DNA): TGTGCCAGCAGCTCCCGGACTAGCGGGGCCTACGAGCAGTACTTC.